One and the same sample provided the 27 T cell receptor beta chains below, sequenced in a study of T cells in Graves' hyperthyroidism and ophthalmopathy. The investigators amplified TCR beta CDR3 regions from RNA transcripts. First-round RT-PCR of the TCR CDR3 relied on the HTBI primer set. TCRdb reprocessed the multiplex PCR reads with MiXCR, giving one entry per CDR3 protein. The sample includes 450,000 to 700,000 distinct CDR3 sequences, just over 45% seen only once; the top ten take around 8%. Sequencing was carried out using peripheral blood or thyroid tissue (not recorded which). The receptors were gathered from a woman between 18 and 30 years old with Graves' hyperthyroidism.

The sample holds many counts of this clonotype. Here the CDR3 DNA reads TGTGCTAGTGGCGGACAGGGGCCTAATGAAAAACTGTTTTTT. It is translated as CASGGQGPNEKLFF. The rearrangement joins TRBV12-5 to TRBJ1-4, with 9 positions matching TRBD1. V was pared by 6 bases and J by 3 bases, with 2 bases of the junction left unmatched. The CDR3 totals 14 residues. Germline V gene sequence: CDR1 LGHNT, CDR2 FRNRAP.

With regard to this clonotype: A much larger clone lies a single base off, so this may be a read error. The chain links TRBV29-1 to TRBJ1-2, with 7 bases identical to TRBD1. The CDR3 is 15 amino acids. Germline V lookup: CDR1 SQVTM, CDR2 ANQGSEA. The DNA of the CDR3 is TGTACCAGCACCCTCGACAGGGTCGGTAACTATGGCTACACCTTC. Encoded protein: CTSTLDRVGNYGYTF.

As regards this clonotype: One junction end disagrees with the germline gene, perhaps due to a read error. The V call is TRBV20-1, the J call TRBJ2-3; possibly TRBD2 for D (5 bases). Germline assignment: CDR1 DFQATT and CDR2 SNEGSKA (reference sequence). CDR3 length: 15 amino acids. CDR3 sequence: CSAGDQEGRLDTQYF. CDR3 DNA sequence: TGCAGTGCTGGAGATCAAGAAGGGAGATTAGATACGCAGTATTTT.

This clonotype was detected only a few times. A much larger clone differs from this one at a single base, so this may be a read error. The J gene is TRBJ1-2, the V gene TRBV20-1; a possible D gene is TRBD1 (5 bases). Germline V CDR1 and CDR2: DFQATT, SNEGSKA (reference sequence). CDR3 length equals 13 residues. In nucleotides, the CDR3 is TGCAATGCTAGAGTTCGGCAGGGAGATGGCTACACCTTC. It specifies CNARVRQGDGYTF.

At least ten counts were recorded for this clonotype. The rearrangement joins TRBV5-5 to TRBJ1-2, with 10 bases fitting TRBD1. The ends lost 4 bases at V and 5 bases at J; junction bases unmatched: 5. The CDR3 runs 14 residues. CDR1 SGHKS and CDR2 YYEKEE come from the germline V gene (reference sequence). The CDR3 bases are TGTGCCAGCAGCCGACAGGGGGCGGGGTATGGCTACACCTTC. Its protein is CASSRQGAGYGYTF.

The sample holds many counts of this clonotype. The V and J genes are TRBV7-2 and TRBJ2-2; TRBD2 aligns across 11 bases. There are 16 residues in the CDR3. Germline V gives CDR1 SGHTA, CDR2 FQGNSA. J was trimmed by 4 bases and V by 5 bases; bases with no gene match: 6. The CDR3 coding sequence is TGTGCCAGCAGCATTACTAGCGGGAGACGCACCGGGGAGCTGTTTTTT. Its translation is CASSITSGRRTGELFF.

The chain recombines TRBV30 with TRBJ1-1, with D unresolved. V gave up 3 bases and J gave up 2 bases, with 7 bases separating them. Germline V gene lookup returns CDR1 GTSNPN and CDR2 SVGIG (reference sequence). CDR3 length equals 12 residues. This chain's CDR3 is CAWRRINTEAFF. The CDR3 nucleotides read TGTGCCTGGAGACGGATCAACACTGAAGCTTTCTTT.

The chain recombines TRBV2 with TRBJ1-2; 9 nucleotides agree with TRBD1. The CDR3 is 15 amino acids. In germline, CDR1 is SNHLY, CDR2 FYNNEI. V lost 4 bases to trimming and J lost 8 bases; unmatched junction nucleotides: 11. CDR3 sequence (DNA): TGTGCCAGCAGTGCGGGGACAGGGAGGGGGCGAGGCTACACCTTC. It codes for CASSAGTGRGRGYTF.

This clonotype was counted at least ten times. The rearrangement uses TRBV7-8 and TRBJ1-5; D is unclear. Germline values: CDR1 SGHVS, CDR2 FQNEAQ. Trimming removed 5 bases at V and 0 bases at J, with 14 bases between. The CDR3 has 16 amino acids. The CDR3 is CASSRGRLYSNQPQHF. CDR3 DNA sequence: TGTGCCAGCAGCCGAGGACGGCTATATAGCAATCAGCCCCAGCATTTT.

This clonotype was counted a single time. This chain connects TRBV12-5 to TRBJ2-1, with TRBD2 matching 10 bases. The ends lost 7 bases at V and 5 bases at J; junction bases unmatched: 8. CDR3 size: 15 residues. The germline V gene has CDR1 LGHNT and CDR2 FRNRAP. The CDR3 is CASEGLAGANNEQFF. Here the CDR3 DNA reads TGTGCTAGTGAGGGGCTAGCGGGGGCGAACAATGAGCAGTTCTTC. Together with reference TRBV12-5 and TRBJ2-1, the CDR3 gives the full variable domain: DARVTQTPRHKVTEMGQEVTMRCQPILGHNTVFWYRQTMMQGLELLAYFRNRAPLDDSGMPKDRFSAEMPDATLATLKIQPSEPRDSAVYFCASEGLAGANNEQFFGPGTRLTVL.

The chain carries TRBV7-3 and TRBJ2-6; 9 bases fit TRBD1. Germline CDR1 and CDR2: SGHTA and FQGTGA. This CDR3 region has 18 residues. V was pared by 5 bases and J by 0 bases, with 8 bases of the junction left unmatched. The CDR3, as DNA: TGTGCCAGCAGCCGGACAGGGGCATCAAGCTCTGGGGCCAACGTCCTGACTTTC. Protein sequence: CASSRTGASSSGANVLTF.

This clonotype was counted at least ten times. The chain uses TRBV2 and TRBJ1-4, with TRBD1 as a possible D gene (6 bases). V was cut by 2 bases and J by 8 bases, with 15 bases left in between. The CDR3 length is 15 residues. The germline V gene encodes CDR1 SNHLY and CDR2 FYNNEI. The CDR3, as DNA: TGTGCCAGCAGTGAATGGGGGGCGCCGGGGGAAAAACTGTTTTTT. Its protein is CASSEWGAPGEKLFF.

This clonotype was seen more than once but under ten times. J is TRBJ2-5 and V is TRBV7-9, with D uncertain. The CDR3 runs to 13 residues. In germline, CDR1 is SEHNR, CDR2 FQNEAQ (reference sequence). The V gene lost 4 bases and the J gene lost 9 bases, with 15 bases spanning the gap. The CDR3 is CASSWGTDQPQYF. CDR3 DNA sequence: TGTGCCAGCAGCTGGGGAACCGACCAGCCCCAGTACTTC.

This clonotype was observed a few times. V and J are TRBV7-2 and TRBJ2-3; no firm D call. The CDR3 has 15 amino acids. Germline loops: CDR1 SGHTA, CDR2 FQGNSA. Deletions cut 3 bases from V and 4 bases from J, with 14 bases between. In nucleotides, the CDR3 is TGTGCCAGCAGCTTTTTCTTGGGCAGATCAGATACGCAGTATTTT. Its protein product is CASSFFLGRSDTQYF.

This clonotype was seen ten or more times. This sequence joins TRBV20-1 and TRBJ1-2, with 9 bases matching TRBD1. The junction had 2 bases not matched to a gene; V was cut back by 5 bases and J by 1 base. CDR1 DFQATT and CDR2 SNEGSKA come from the germline V gene (reference sequence). The CDR3 is 13 amino acids. The CDR3 DNA follows: TGCAGTGCTCGACAGGGGGATAACTATGGCTACACCTTC. Amino acids: CSARQGDNYGYTF.

This clonotype was observed at least ten times. This chain joins TRBV20-1 and TRBJ1-2, with unresolved D. The CDR3 contains 14 residues. V was pared by 1 base and J by 1 base, with 10 bases between. The V gene's germline CDR1 is DFQATT and CDR2 SNEGSKA (reference sequence). In nucleotides, the CDR3 is TGCAGTGCTAGAGTAGGCCGGGTTAACTATGGCTACACCTTC. Protein: CSARVGRVNYGYTF.

This clonotype was counted many times. The chain is built from TRBV7-9 and TRBJ2-7; 12 bases agree with TRBD2. Germline CDR1 and CDR2: SEHNR and FQNEAQ (reference sequence). This CDR3 contains 18 residues. The trim removed 3 bases at V and 5 bases at J, leaving 14 bases unmatched. The CDR3 nucleotides read TGTGCCAGCAGCTTTCGGACTAGCGGGGCGCGGCGAGAGGACGAGCAGTACTTC. The encoded protein is CASSFRTSGARREDEQYF.

This clonotype has a handful of counts. The genes are TRBV6-1 and TRBJ1-3; tentative D call: TRBD1 (5 bases). The CDR3 is 16 amino acids. V lost 0 bases to trimming and J lost 2 bases, with 11 bases between them. Germline CDR1 reads MNHNS; CDR2 reads SASEGT. The CDR3, as DNA: TGTGCCAGCAGTGAAGCGCTTCGGACAACTGGAAACACCATATATTTT. Protein product: CASSEALRTTGNTIYF.

A note on this clonotype: The CDR3 ends on some other residue instead of the conserved phenylalanine or tryptophan, so this is likely a read error. It is unclear where the CDR3 begins or ends on the DNA, so no DNA is shown, and the CDR3 is as TCRdb lists it. The rearrangement joins TRBV5-4 to TRBJ2-5; TRBD2, the table's D call, lacks a check against the DNA. From its first to its last residue, the CDR3 has 10 amino acids. Germline V gene sequence: CDR1 SGHNT, CDR2 YYREEE (reference sequence). The chain's CDR3 is CASSLGGLYT.

This clonotype was seen once. V and J are TRBV2 and TRBJ1-2; 10 positions match TRBD1. The CDR3 runs to 14 residues. Per the germline V gene, CDR1 is SNHLY and CDR2 is FYNNEI. V was pared by 6 bases and J by 5 bases, with 6 bases of the junction left unmatched. CDR3 nucleotides: TGTGCCAGCAGCGTGAGGACAGGGGGGTATGGCTACACCTTC. Its protein product is CASSVRTGGYGYTF.

The CDR3 protein is CASSLRGESYEQYF. CDR3 nucleotides: TGTGCCAGCAGTTTAAGGGGAGAGTCCTACGAGCAGTACTTC. The V and J genes are TRBV12-3 or TRBV12-4 and TRBJ2-7, with D perhaps being TRBD1 or TRBD2 (5 bases each). This CDR3 spans 14 amino acids. V dropped 2 bases and J dropped 1 base, with 9 bases sitting between them.

Details on this clonotype: Given a much more abundant clone one base away, this may be a read error. The chain's CDR3 is CSVQGGVEYEQYF. The CDR3 DNA is TGCAGTGTCCAAGGGGGAGTGGAGTACGAGCAGTACTTC. The chain couples TRBV20-1 to TRBJ2-7; D possibly corresponds to TRBD1 (6 bases). The ends were cut back, 7 bases at V and 4 bases at J, with 17 bases in the middle. The length of the CDR3 is 13 residues. Germline values: CDR1 DFQATT, CDR2 SNEGSKA (reference sequence).

This clonotype appeared many times. The chain combines TRBV7-9 with TRBJ1-1; D is unclear. Between the trimmed V and J ends, which lost 10 bases and 4 bases, there was a span of 13 bases. The CDR3 loop spans 12 amino acids. CDR1 SEHNR and CDR2 FQNEAQ come from the germline V gene (reference sequence). CDR3 DNA: TGTGCCACCGTAGGGATCGCCACTGAAGCTTTCTTT. It is translated as CATVGIATEAFF.

This clonotype was seen many times. The rearrangement joins TRBV20-1 to TRBJ2-7; D possibly matches TRBD1 or TRBD2 (5 bases each). Germline V gene lookup returns CDR1 DFQATT and CDR2 SNEGSKA (reference sequence). This CDR3 is 13 amino acids long. The V end lost 6 bases, the J end lost 4 bases, and 16 bases lay between the germline ends. In DNA form, the CDR3 reads TGCAGTGCCCCGGGCAGGGACCCTTACGAGCAGTACTTC. As protein: CSAPGRDPYEQYF.

This clonotype has at least ten counts. The chain joins TRBV6-5 to TRBJ2-7; TRBD1 might be the D (7 bases). The CDR3 loop spans 14 amino acids. Trimming took 5 bases from V and 3 from J, leaving 14 bases between them. Germline CDR1 is MNHEY and CDR2 is SVGAGI. This CDR3 is CASSAQGGNYEQYF. The CDR3 nucleotides read TGTGCCAGCAGTGCGCAGGGGGGCAACTACGAGCAGTACTTC.

This clonotype has ten or more counts. The chain links TRBV5-6 to TRBJ2-5; D remains unclear. Per the germline V gene, CDR1 is SGHDT and CDR2 is YYEEEE. V was cut by 4 bases and J by 7 bases, with 14 bases left in between. The CDR3 consists of 13 residues. CDR3 nucleotides: TGTGCCAGCAGCCGGCAGTCCATAGGGACCCAGTACTTC. This sequence encodes CASSRQSIGTQYF. Full variable domain (missing parts from reference TRBV5-6 and TRBJ2-5): DAGVTQSPTHLIKTRGQQVTLRCSPKSGHDTVSWYQQALGQGPQFIFQYYEEEERQRGNFPDRFSGHQFPNYSSELNVNALLLGDSALYLCASSRQSIGTQYFGPGTRLLVL.

This clonotype was found many times. The chain is built from TRBV4-3 and TRBJ2-7, with D tentatively TRBD2 (5 bases). V lost 4 bases, J lost 6 bases, and 13 bases lay in between. Per the germline V gene, CDR1 is LGHNA and CDR2 is YSLEER. This CDR3 is built from 13 residues. The CDR3 reads CASSRDSVSEQYF. In DNA, the CDR3 is TGCGCCAGCAGCCGAGATAGCGTCAGCGAGCAGTACTTC.